A selection of T cell receptor beta chains follows, all from one sample in a study of PD-1 blockade in classical Hodgkin lymphoma. The data were produced by immunoSEQ multiplex PCR, yet TCRdb's version contains in-frame clones alone and is incomplete. The sample lists 3,500 to 4,000 clones, around 66% occurring once. This specimen consisted of CD8+ T cells from blood, obtained before the fourth cycle of nivolumab. These receptors all come from a human donor with classical Hodgkin lymphoma. Both conserved end residues are part of each CDR3.

>TRBV11-2|TRBJ1-1
CASSLEGTGNTEAFF
>TRBV6-5|TRBJ1-1
CASSSGLDPAFF
>TRBV28|TRBJ2-4
CASRAIWGNIQYF
>TRBV29-1|TRBJ1-2
CSVEGEWGIGYTF
>TRBV27|TRBJ2-2
CASSGLAENTGELFF
>TRBV9|TRBJ1-1
CASSPSGAGTTEAFF
>TRBV7-9|TRBJ1-1
CASSLGAGMNTEAFF
>TRBV5-6|TRBJ2-7
CASSLGGDFYEQYF
>TRBV9|TRBJ2-7
CASSLTSFANEQYF
>TRBV7-9|TRBJ2-7
CASSLSSDYEQYF
>TRBV28|TRBJ1-5
CASSFFRNQPQHF
>TRBV7-9|TRBJ2-3
CASSLVGGVGPDTQYF
>TRBV7-4|TRBJ2-1
CASTPLGGEDNEQFF
>TRBV6-5|TRBJ1-6
CASTQAAGDSPLHF
>TRBV27|TRBJ1-6
CASSLSGNSPLHF
>TRBV5-6|TRBJ1-1
CASSLSSGLNTEAFF
>TRBV7-8|TRBJ1-2
CASSLEPDLGGANYGYTF
>TRBV4-1|TRBJ2-1
CASSQVLLDDNEQFF
>TRBV6-1|TRBJ2-2
CASSLGGIAGELFF
>TRBV10-3|TRBJ2-7
CAISGGGHTLSYEQYF
>TRBV7-9|TRBJ1-2
CASRPPDGLTLFYGYTF
>TRBV6-5|TRBJ1-6
CASSFAQRNSPLHF
>TRBV5-4|TRBJ2-1
CASSPTSVNEQFF
>TRBV6-5|TRBJ1-1
CASSTGPSAEAFF
>TRBV4-3|TRBJ1-1
CASSPSTGGTEAFF
>TRBV9|TRBJ2-3
CASSANSGRFTDTQYF
>TRBV19|TRBJ2-7
CASSVGLAGYYEQYF
>TRBV7-6|TRBJ1-2
CASSSTPGDRVYGYTF
>TRBV7-3|TRBJ1-1
CASSLSGVNTEAFF
>TRBV7-6|TRBJ2-3
CASTLGASGSTDTQYF
>TRBV4-3|TRBJ2-1
CASSQDGPSFDEQFF
>TRBV7-9|TRBJ2-5
CASSNTGTEETQYF
>TRBV27|TRBJ2-7
CASSLSRGSYEQYF
>TRBV5-4|TRBJ1-2
CASRSEVNRDALHGYTF
>TRBV5-6|TRBJ1-2
CASSLAGAEINYGYTF
>TRBV7-8|TRBJ2-5
CASSSTSQETQYF
>TRBV4-3|TRBJ2-1
CASSQFRVSYNEQFF
>TRBV30|TRBJ2-1
CAWKGLDSPLNEQFF